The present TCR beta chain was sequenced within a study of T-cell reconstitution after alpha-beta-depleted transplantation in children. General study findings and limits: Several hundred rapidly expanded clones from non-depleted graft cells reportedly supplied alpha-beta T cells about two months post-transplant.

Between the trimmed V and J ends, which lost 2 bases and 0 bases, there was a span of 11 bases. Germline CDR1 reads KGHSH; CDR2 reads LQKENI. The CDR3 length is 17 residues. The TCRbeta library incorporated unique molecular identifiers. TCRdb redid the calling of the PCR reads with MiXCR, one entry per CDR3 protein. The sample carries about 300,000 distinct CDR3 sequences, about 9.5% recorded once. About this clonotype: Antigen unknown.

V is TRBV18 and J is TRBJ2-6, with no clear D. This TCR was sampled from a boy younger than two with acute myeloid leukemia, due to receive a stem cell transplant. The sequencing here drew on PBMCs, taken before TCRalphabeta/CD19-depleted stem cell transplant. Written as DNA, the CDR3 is TGTGCCAGCTCACCAACGCGACCTAGCTCTGGGGCCAACGTCCTGACTTTC. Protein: CASSPTRPSSGANVLTF.